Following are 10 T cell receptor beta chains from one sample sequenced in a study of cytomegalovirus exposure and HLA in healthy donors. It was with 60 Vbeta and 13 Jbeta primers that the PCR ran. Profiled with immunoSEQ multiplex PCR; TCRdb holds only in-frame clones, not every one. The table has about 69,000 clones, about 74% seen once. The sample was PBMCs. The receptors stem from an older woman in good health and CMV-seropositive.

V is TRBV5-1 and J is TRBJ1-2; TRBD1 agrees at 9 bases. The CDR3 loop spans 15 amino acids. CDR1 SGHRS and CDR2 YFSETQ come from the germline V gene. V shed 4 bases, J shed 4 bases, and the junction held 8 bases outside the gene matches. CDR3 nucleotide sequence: TGCGCCAGCAGCCCTTTGACAGGGGGGAGCTATGGCTACACCTTC. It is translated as CASSPLTGGSYGYTF.

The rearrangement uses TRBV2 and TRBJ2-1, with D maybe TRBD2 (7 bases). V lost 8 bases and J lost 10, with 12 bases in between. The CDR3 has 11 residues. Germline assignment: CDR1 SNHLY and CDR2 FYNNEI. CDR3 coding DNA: TGTGCCAGCCGGGGGGCGGTGGAGCAGTTCTTC. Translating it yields CASRGAVEQFF.

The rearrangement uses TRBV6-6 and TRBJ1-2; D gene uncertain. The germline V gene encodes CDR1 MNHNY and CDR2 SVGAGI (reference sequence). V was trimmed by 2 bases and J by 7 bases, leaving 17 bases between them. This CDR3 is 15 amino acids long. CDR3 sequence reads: CASSYIQLPSGGYTF. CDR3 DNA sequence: TGTGCCAGCAGTTACATCCAGCTCCCTAGTGGTGGCTACACCTTC.

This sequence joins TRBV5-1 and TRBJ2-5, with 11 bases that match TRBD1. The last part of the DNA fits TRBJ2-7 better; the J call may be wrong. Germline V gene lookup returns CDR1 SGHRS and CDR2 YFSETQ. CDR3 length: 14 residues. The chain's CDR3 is CASSHGQGAYEQYF. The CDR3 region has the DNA TGCGCCAGCAGCCACGGACAGGGGGCGTACGAGCAGTACTTC.

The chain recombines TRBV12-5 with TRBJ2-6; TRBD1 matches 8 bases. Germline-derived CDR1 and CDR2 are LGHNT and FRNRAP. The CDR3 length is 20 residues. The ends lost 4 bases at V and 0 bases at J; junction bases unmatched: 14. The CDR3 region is CASGSSGQGVPLSGANVLTF. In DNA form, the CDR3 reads TGTGCTAGTGGTTCCTCCGGACAGGGTGTTCCCCTCTCTGGGGCCAACGTCCTGACTTTC.

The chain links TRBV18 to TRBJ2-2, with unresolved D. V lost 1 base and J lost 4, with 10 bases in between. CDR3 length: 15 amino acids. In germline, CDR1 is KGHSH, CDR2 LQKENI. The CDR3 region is CASSPQTAATGELFF. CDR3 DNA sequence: TGTGCCAGCTCACCACAGACGGCGGCCACCGGGGAGCTGTTTTTT.

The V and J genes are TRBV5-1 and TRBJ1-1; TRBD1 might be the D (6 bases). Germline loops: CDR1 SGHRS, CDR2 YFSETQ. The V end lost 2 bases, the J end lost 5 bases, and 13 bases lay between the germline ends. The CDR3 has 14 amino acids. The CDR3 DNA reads TGCGCCAGCAGCTTTTCAGGGGAAGTAACTGAAGCTTTCTTT. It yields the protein CASSFSGEVTEAFF.

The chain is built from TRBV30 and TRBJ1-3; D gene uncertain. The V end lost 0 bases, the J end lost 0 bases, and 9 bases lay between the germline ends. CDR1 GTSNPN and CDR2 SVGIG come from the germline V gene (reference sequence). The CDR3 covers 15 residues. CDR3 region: CAWSVQLLSGNTIYF. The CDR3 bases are TGTGCCTGGAGTGTACAGCTACTCTCTGGAAACACCATATATTTT.

CDR3 in amino acids: CASAEYEQFF. The DNA of the CDR3 is TGTGCCAGCGCTGAGTATGAGCAGTTCTTC. The genes are TRBV6-1 and TRBJ2-1; D is undetermined. The CDR3 extends over 10 amino acids. Trimming took off 8 bases at V and 8 bases at J, with 7 bases between the two ends. The germline V gene encodes CDR1 MNHNS and CDR2 SASEGT.

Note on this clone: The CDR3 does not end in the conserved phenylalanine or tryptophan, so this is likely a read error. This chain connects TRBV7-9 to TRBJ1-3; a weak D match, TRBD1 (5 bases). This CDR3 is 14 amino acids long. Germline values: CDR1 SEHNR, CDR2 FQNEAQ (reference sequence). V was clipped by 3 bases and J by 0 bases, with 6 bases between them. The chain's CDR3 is CASSFRASGNTIYV. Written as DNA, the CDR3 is TGTGCCAGCAGCTTCAGGGCCTCTGGAAACACCATATATGTT.